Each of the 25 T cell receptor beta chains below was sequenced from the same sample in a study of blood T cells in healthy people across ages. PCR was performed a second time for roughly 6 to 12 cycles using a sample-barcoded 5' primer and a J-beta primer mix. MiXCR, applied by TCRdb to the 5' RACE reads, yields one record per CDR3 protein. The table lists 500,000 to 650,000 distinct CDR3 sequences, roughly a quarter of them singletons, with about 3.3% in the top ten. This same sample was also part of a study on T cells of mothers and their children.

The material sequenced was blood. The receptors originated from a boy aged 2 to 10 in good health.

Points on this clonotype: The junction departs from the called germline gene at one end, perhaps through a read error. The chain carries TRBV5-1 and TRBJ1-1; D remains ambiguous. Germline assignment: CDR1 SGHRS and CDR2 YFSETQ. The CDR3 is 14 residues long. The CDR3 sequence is CASGLSTSNTEAFF. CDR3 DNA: TGCGCCAGCGGCTTGAGTACATCGAACACTGAAGCTTTCTTT. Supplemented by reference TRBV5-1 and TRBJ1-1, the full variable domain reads KAGVTQTPRYLIKTRGQQVTLSCSPISGHRSVSWYQQTPGQGLQFLFEYFSETQRNKGNFPGRFSGRQFSNSRSEMNVSTLELGDSALYLCASGLSTSNTEAFFGQGTRLTVV.

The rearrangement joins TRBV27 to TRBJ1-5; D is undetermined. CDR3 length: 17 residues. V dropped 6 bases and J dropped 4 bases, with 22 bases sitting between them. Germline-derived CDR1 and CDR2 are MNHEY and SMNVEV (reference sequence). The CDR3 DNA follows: TGTGCCAGCAGGTCCCTCGAGGGCCGGGCTGGGAATCAGCCCCAGCATTTT. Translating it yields CASRSLEGRAGNQPQHF.

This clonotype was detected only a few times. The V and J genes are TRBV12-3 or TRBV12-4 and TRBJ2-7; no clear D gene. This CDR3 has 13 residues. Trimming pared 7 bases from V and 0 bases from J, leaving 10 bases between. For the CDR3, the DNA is TGTGCCAGCACCGATAGTTACTCCTACGAGCAGTACTTC. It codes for CASTDSYSYEQYF.

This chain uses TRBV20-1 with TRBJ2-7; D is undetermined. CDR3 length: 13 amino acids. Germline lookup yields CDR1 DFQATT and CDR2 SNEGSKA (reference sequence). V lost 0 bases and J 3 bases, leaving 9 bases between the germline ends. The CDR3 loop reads CSAREARDYEQYF. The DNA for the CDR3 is TGCAGTGCTAGAGAGGCAAGAGACTACGAGCAGTACTTC.

For the CDR3, the DNA is TGTGCCAGCAGATCCTCAGGGGCAGGCTACGAGCAGTACTTC. It codes for CASRSSGAGYEQYF. V is TRBV6-2 or TRBV6-3 and J is TRBJ2-7; possible D gene TRBD1, 6 bases. Germline CDR1 is MNHEY and CDR2 is SVGEGT. The CDR3 is made up of 14 amino acids. Trimming shortened V by 6 bases and J by 3 bases, and 15 bases separated the two germline ends.

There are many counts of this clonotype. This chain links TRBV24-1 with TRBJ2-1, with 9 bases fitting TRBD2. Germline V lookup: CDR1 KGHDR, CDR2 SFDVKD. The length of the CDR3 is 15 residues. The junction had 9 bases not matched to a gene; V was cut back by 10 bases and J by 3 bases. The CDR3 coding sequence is TGTGCCACTGTTAGGGCTAGCGGGATCTACAATGAGCAGTTCTTC. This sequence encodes CATVRASGIYNEQFF.

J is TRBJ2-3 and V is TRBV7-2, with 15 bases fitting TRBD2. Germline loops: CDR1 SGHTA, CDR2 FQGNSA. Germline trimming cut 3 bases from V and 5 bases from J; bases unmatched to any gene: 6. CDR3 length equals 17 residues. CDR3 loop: CASSFRTSGRVGDTQYF. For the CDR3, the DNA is TGTGCCAGCAGCTTTCGGACTAGCGGGAGGGTCGGAGATACGCAGTATTTT.

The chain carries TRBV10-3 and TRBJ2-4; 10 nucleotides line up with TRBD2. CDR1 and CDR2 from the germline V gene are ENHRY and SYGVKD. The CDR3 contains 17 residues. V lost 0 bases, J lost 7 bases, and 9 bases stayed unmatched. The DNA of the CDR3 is TGTGCCATCAGTGAGTCGAGGTCTAAGCGGGAGGGCAACATTCAGTACTTC. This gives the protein CAISESRSKREGNIQYF.

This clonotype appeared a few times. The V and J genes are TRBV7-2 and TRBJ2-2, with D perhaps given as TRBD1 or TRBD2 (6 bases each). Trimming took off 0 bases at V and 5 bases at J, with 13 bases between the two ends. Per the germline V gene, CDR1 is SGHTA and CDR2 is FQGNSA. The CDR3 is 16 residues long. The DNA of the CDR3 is TGTGCCAGCAGCTTAGCCTGGGGGGCAGGGACCGGGGAGCTGTTTTTT. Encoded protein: CASSLAWGAGTGELFF.

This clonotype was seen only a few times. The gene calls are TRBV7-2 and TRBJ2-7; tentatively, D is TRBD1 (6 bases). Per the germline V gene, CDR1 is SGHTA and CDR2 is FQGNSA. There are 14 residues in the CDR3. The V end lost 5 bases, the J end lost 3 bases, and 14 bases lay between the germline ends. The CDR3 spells CASSRGQMSYEQYF. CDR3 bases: TGTGCCAGCAGCAGAGGACAGATGAGCTACGAGCAGTACTTC.

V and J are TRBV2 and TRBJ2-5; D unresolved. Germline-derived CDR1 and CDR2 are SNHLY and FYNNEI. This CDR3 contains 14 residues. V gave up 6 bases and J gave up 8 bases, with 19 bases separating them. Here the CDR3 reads CASSSGPQGNTQYF. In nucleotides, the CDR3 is TGTGCCAGCAGCTCAGGTCCCCAAGGGAATACCCAGTACTTC.

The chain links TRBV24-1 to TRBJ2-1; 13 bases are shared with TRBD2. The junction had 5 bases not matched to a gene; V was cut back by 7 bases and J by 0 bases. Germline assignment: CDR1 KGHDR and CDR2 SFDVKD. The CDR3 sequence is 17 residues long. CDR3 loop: CATSARTSGSSYNEQFF. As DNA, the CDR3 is TGTGCCACCAGCGCCCGGACTAGCGGGAGCTCCTACAATGAGCAGTTCTTC.

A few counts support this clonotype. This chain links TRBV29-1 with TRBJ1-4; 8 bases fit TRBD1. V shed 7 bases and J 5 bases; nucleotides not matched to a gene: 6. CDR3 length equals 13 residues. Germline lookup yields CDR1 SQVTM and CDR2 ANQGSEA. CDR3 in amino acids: CSGTGGQNEKLFF. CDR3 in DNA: TGCAGCGGTACAGGGGGGCAAAATGAAAAACTGTTTTTT.

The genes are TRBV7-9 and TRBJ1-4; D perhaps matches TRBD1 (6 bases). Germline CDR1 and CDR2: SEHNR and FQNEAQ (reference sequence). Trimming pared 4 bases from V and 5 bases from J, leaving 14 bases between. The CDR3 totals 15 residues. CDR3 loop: CASSSPGHGNEKLFF. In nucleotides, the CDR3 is TGTGCCAGCAGCTCACCGGGACACGGAAATGAAAAACTGTTTTTT.

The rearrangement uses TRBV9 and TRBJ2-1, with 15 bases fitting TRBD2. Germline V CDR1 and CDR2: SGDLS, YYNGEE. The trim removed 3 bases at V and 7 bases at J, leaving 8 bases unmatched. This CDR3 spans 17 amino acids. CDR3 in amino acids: CASSDGLAGGPVNEQFF. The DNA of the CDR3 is TGTGCCAGCAGCGATGGACTAGCGGGAGGGCCTGTGAATGAGCAGTTCTTC.

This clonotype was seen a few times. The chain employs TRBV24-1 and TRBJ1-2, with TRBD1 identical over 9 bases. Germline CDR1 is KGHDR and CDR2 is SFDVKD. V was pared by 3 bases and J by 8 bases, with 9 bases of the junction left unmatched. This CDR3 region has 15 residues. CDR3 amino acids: CATSDAGDRVTGYTF. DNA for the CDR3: TGTGCCACCAGTGATGCCGGGGACAGGGTCACGGGCTACACCTTC.

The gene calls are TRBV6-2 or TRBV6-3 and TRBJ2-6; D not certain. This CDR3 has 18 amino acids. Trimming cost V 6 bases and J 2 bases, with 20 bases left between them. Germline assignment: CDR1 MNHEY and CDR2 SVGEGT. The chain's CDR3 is CASSSRASLGTGANVLTF. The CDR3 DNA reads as TGTGCCAGCAGCTCCCGGGCGAGCCTGGGAACTGGGGCCAACGTCCTGACTTTC.

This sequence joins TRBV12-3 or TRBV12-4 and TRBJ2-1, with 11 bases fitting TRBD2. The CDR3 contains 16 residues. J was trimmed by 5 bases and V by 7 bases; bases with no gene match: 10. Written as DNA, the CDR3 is TGTGCCAGCATTGCTACCTTGGGACTAGCGGACAATGAGCAGTTCTTC. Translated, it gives CASIATLGLADNEQFF.

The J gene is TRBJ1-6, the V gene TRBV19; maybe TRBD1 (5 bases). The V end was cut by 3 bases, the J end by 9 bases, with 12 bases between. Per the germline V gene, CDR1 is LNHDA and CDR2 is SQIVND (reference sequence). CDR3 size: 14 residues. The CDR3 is CASSMIQGGSPLHF. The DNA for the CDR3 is TGTGCCAGTAGTATGATCCAGGGCGGTTCACCCCTCCACTTT.

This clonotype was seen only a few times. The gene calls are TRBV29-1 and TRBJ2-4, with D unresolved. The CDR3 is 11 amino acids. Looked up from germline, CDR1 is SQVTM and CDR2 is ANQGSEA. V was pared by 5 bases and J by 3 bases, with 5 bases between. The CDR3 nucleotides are TGCAGCGTTTCAAGCAAAAACATTCAGTACTTC. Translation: CSVSSKNIQYF.

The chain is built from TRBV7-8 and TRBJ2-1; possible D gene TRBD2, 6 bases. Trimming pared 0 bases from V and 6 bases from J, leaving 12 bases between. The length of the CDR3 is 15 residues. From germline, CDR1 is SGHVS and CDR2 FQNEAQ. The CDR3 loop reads CASSLALTSSNEQFF. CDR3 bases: TGTGCCAGCAGCTTAGCCCTAACTAGCAGCAATGAGCAGTTCTTC. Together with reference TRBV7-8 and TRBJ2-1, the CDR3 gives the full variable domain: GAGVSQSPRYKVAKRGQDVALRCDPISGHVSLFWYQQALGQGPEFLTYFQNEAQLDKSGLPSDRFFAERPEGSVSTLKIQRTQQEDSAVYLCASSLALTSSNEQFFGPGTRLTVL.

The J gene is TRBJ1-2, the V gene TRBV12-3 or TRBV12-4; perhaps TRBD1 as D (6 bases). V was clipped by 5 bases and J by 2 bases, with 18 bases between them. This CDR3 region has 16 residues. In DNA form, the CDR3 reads TGTGCCAGCAGTACGAGCCCGCTGGGGGGCAACTATGGCTACACCTTC. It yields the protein CASSTSPLGGNYGYTF.

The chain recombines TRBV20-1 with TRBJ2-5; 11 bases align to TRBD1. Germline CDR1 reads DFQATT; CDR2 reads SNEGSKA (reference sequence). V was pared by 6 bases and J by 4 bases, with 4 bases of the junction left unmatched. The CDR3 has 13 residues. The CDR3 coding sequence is TGCAGTGCACAGGGACAGGGGGGAGAGACCCAGTACTTC. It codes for CSAQGQGGETQYF.

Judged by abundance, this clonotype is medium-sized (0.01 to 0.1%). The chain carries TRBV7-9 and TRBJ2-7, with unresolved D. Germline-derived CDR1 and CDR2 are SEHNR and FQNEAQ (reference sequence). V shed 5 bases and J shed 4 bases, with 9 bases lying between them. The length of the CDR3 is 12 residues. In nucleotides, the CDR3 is TGTGCCAGCAGCCGAGTAGATTACGAGCAGTACTTC. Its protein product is CASSRVDYEQYF.

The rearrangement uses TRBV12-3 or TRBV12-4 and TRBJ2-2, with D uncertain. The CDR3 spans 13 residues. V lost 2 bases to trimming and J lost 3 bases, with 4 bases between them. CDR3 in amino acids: CASSLLDTGELFF. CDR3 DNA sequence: TGTGCCAGCAGTTTACTAGACACCGGGGAGCTGTTTTTT.